This T cell receptor (beta chain) was obtained from a study of T cells after yellow fever vaccination. This CDR3 is 13 amino acids long. V dropped 3 bases and J dropped 1; count of bases not matched to a gene: 2. The germline gives CDR1 SQVTM, CDR2 ANQGSEA. This clonotype came up many times. TCRdb re-called the 5' RACE reads with MiXCR, one entry per CDR3 protein. The sample records a few hundred thousand distinct CDR3 sequences, roughly 9.4% being singletons. This material consisted of PBMCs, taken on the day of the first yellow fever vaccination. The chain joins TRBV29-1 to TRBJ1-1, with TRBD1 matching 7 bases. The TCR sequence derives from a man younger than 30 who received the YFV17D yellow fever vaccine. CDR3 sequence reads: CSVEGQTNTEAFF. CDR3 in DNA: TGCAGCGTTGAGGGACAGACGAACACTGAAGCTTTCTTT.